Listed here are 2 T cell receptor beta chains from one sample, sequenced in a study of T cell repertoires in cytomegalovirus infection. TCRdb redid the calling of the reads with MiXCR, one entry per CDR3 protein. In the table there are around 180,000 distinct CDR3 sequences, 25% to 30% of which are singletons. Material for sequencing was PBMCs. Receptors originate from a human donor in good health (CMV status not recorded). Some clones in this sample may be carry-over from other donors' samples.

V and J are TRBV7-2 and TRBJ2-5; D is perhaps TRBD1 (7 bases). Germline values: CDR1 SGHTA, CDR2 FQGNSA. This CDR3 has 15 amino acids. V lost 6 bases and J lost 5, with 19 bases in between. The CDR3 nucleotides read TGTGCCAGCAGAAACGGGGGAGCCAGGGGGGAGACCCAGTACTTC. Protein sequence: CASRNGGARGETQYF. The full variable domain, with the rest looked up from reference TRBV7-2 and TRBJ2-5, is GAGVSQSPSNKVTEKGKDVELRCDPISGHTALYWYRQSLGQGLEFLIYFQGNSAPDKSGLPSDRFSAERTGGSVSTLTIQRTQQEDSAVYLCASRNGGARGETQYFGPGTRLLVL.

Notes on this clonotype: Given a much more abundant clone one base away, this may be a read error. This sequence joins TRBV7-2 and TRBJ1-4; D unresolved. The CDR3 extends over 14 amino acids. Germline V CDR1 and CDR2: SGHTA, FQGNSA. The CDR3 sequence is CPSSLPELREKLFF. As DNA, the CDR3 is TGTCCCAGCAGCTTACCCGAGCTTAGGGAAAAACTGTTTTTT.